Listed here are 4 T cell receptor beta chains from one sample, sequenced in a study of T cell responses to AZD1222 COVID-19 vaccine. Profiled with immunoSEQ multiplex PCR; TCRdb holds only in-frame clones, not every one. Of tens of thousands of clones listed, 91% are singletons. Material: peripheral blood, obtained on day 0 of MenACWY control vaccination. These receptor sequences come from an adult in good health.

This chain uses TRBV3-1 (or the pseudogene TRBV3-2) with TRBJ2-5; D call uncertain. This CDR3 spans 13 amino acids. The V and J ends lost 3 bases and 4 bases respectively, with 9 bases between them. Germline CDR1 and CDR2: LGHDT and YNNKEL (reference sequence). The CDR3 is CASSQGYLETQYF. Written as DNA, the CDR3 is TGTGCCAGCAGCCAGGGCTACCTAGAGACCCAGTACTTC.

This clone was picked up one time. This chain links TRBV5-5 with TRBJ1-2; D uncertain. The germline V gene has CDR1 SGHKS and CDR2 YYEKEE (reference sequence). V lost 6 bases and J 4 bases, leaving 16 bases between the germline ends. The CDR3 contains 14 residues. The CDR3 protein is CASTEPSRGYGYTF. The CDR3, as DNA: TGTGCCAGCACCGAACCCTCCCGGGGCTATGGCTACACCTTC.

This chain connects TRBV7-2 to TRBJ1-3; D not resolved. The CDR3 has 15 amino acids. V lost 3 bases and J 0 bases, leaving 9 bases between the germline ends. Germline V gives CDR1 SGHTA, CDR2 FQGNSA. This chain's CDR3 is CASSFGRPSGNTIYF. CDR3 in DNA: TGTGCCAGCAGCTTTGGGCGACCCTCTGGAAACACCATATATTTT.

The chain links TRBV12-5 to TRBJ2-1; D possibly corresponds to TRBD1 (6 bases). V dropped 7 bases and J dropped 4 bases, with 32 bases sitting between them. The V gene's germline CDR1 is LGHNT and CDR2 FRNRAP. The CDR3 is made up of 20 amino acids. The CDR3 DNA reads TGTGCTAGTGCCTTCAACCCGATGGTCCCCGCAGGGGTGAGTTACAATGAGCAGTTCTTC. Protein: CASAFNPMVPAGVSYNEQFF.